The entry below gives a single T cell receptor (beta chain) sequence along with its context. The authors' processing: Reference gene primer amplification gave nucleated cell count estimates. Method: immunoSEQ multiplex PCR; TCRdb's copy keeps in-frame clones and lacks some. That table supplies the V and J calls and clone size; D and trimming were determined from the DNA. The table records roughly 390,000 clones, roughly 85% of them present only once. This sample was included in a study of blood T cell repertoires in COVID-19. Across the study: COVID-19 samples from acute and convalescent phases originated in the United States, Italy and Spain.

Germline V lookup: CDR1 KGHDR, CDR2 SFDVKD. The CDR3 runs 15 residues. After removal of 7 bases from V and 7 bases from J, the junction contained 13 bases not matched to a gene. The gene calls are TRBV24-1 and TRBJ2-7; TRBD1 matches at 9 bases. The sequence was collected from a woman younger than 35 with acute or convalescent COVID-19. Sequenced: peripheral blood. As DNA, the CDR3 is TGTGCCACCAGCCCAGGACAGGGGAGATCTGGGGAGCAGTACTTC. Protein product: CATSPGQGRSGEQYF.